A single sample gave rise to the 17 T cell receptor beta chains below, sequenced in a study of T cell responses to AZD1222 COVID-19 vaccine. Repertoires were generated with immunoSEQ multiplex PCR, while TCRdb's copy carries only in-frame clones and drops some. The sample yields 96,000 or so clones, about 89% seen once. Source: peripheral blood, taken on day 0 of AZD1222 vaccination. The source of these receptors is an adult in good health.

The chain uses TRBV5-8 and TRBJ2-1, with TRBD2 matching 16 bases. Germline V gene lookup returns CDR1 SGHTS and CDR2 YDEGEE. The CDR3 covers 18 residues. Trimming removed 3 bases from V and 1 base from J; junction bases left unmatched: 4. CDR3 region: CASSSQGLAGGSYNEQFF. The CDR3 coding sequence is TGTGCCAGCAGCTCCCAGGGACTAGCGGGGGGGTCCTACAATGAGCAGTTCTTC.

CDR3 residues: CASSLGGGRGTNEKLFF. CDR3 DNA: TGTGCCAGCAGTCTCGGTGGGGGAAGGGGGACTAATGAAAAACTGTTTTTT. The chain employs TRBV27 and TRBJ1-4, with D possibly matching TRBD1 (6 bases). V was shortened by 5 bases and J by 2 bases, with 18 bases between the two germline ends. The CDR3 has 17 amino acids. Per the germline V gene, CDR1 is MNHEY and CDR2 is SMNVEV (reference sequence).

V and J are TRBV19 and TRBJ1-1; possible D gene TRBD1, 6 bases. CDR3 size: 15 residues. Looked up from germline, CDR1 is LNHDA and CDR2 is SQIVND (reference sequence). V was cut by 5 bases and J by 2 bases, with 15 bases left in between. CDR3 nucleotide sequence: TGTGCCAGTAGTTCGTGGACAGCGGCCAACACTGAAGCTTTCTTT. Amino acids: CASSSWTAANTEAFF.

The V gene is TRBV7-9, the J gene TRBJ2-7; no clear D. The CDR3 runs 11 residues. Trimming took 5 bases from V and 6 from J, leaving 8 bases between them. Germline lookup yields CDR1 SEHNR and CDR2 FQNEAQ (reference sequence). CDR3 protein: CASSALSEQYF. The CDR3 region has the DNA TGTGCCAGCAGCGCCCTTAGCGAGCAGTACTTC.

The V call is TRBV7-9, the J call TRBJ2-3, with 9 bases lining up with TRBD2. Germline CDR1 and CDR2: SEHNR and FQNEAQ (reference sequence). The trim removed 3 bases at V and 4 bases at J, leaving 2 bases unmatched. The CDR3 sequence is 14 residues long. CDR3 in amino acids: CASSLGGGADTQYF. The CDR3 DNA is TGTGCCAGCAGCTTGGGCGGGGGGGCAGATACGCAGTATTTT.

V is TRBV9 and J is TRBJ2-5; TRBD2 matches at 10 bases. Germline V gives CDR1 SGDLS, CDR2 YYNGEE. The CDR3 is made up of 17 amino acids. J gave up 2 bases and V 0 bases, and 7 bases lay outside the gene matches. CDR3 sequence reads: CASSVGVAGGIQETQYF. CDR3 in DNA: TGTGCCAGCAGCGTAGGGGTAGCGGGGGGTATACAAGAGACCCAGTACTTC.

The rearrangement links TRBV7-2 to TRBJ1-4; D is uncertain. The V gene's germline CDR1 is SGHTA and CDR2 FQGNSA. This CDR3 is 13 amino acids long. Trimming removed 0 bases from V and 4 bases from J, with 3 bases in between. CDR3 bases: TGTGCCAGCAGCTTAGCAATTAATGAAAAACTGTTTTTT. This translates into CASSLAINEKLFF.

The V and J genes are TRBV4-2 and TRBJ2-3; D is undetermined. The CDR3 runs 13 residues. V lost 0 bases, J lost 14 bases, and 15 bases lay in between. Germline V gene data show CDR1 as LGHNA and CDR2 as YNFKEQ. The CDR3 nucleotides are TGTGCCAGCAGCCAAGAAAGATCTTGGCTAAGGTATTTT. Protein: CASSQERSWLRYF.

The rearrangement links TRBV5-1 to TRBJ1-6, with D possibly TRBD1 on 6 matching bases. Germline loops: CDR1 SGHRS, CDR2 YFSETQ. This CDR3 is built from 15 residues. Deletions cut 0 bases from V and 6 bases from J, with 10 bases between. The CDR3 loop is CASSLATGTNSPLHF. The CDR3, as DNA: TGCGCCAGCAGCTTGGCCACAGGGACTAATTCACCCCTCCACTTT. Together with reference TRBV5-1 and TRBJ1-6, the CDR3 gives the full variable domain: KAGVTQTPRYLIKTRGQQVTLSCSPISGHRSVSWYQQTPGQGLQFLFEYFSETQRNKGNFPGRFSGRQFSNSRSEMNVSTLELGDSALYLCASSLATGTNSPLHFGNGTRLTVT.

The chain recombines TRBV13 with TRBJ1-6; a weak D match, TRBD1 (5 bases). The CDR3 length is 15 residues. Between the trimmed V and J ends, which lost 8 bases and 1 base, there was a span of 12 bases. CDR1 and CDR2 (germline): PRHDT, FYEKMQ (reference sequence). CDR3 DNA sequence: TGTGCCAGCCGGGGGGTAGGGTCCTATAATTCACCCCTCCACTTT. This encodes CASRGVGSYNSPLHF.

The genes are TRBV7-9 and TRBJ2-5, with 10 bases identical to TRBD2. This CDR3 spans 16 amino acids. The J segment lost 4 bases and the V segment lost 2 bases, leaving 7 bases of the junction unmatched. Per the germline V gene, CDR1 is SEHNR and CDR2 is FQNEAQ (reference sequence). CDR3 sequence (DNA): TGTGCCAGCAGCTTACCCCTAGAGCGGGGGGGAGAGACCCAGTACTTC. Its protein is CASSLPLERGGETQYF.

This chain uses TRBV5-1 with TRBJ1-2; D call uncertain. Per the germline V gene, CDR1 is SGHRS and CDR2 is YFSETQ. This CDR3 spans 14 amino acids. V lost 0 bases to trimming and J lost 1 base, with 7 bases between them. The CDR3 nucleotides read TGCGCCAGCAGCTTGGAATTCAGTAACTATGGCTACACCTTC. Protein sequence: CASSLEFSNYGYTF. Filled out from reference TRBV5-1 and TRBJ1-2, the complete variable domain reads KAGVTQTPRYLIKTRGQQVTLSCSPISGHRSVSWYQQTPGQGLQFLFEYFSETQRNKGNFPGRFSGRQFSNSRSEMNVSTLELGDSALYLCASSLEFSNYGYTFGSGTRLTVV.

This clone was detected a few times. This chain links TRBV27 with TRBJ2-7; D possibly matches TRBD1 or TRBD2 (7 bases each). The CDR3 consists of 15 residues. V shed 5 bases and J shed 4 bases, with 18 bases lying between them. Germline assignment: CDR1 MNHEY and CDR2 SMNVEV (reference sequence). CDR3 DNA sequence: TGTGCCAGCAGTCCCTCGGGGCAGGGGGGGTACGAGCAGTACTTC. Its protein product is CASSPSGQGGYEQYF.

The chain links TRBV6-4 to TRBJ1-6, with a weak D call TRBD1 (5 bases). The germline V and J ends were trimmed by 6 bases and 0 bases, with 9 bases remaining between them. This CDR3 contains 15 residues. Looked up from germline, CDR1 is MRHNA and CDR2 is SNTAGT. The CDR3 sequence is CASRAGSSYNSPLHF. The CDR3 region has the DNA TGTGCCAGCAGGGCAGGGAGCTCCTATAATTCACCCCTCCACTTT.

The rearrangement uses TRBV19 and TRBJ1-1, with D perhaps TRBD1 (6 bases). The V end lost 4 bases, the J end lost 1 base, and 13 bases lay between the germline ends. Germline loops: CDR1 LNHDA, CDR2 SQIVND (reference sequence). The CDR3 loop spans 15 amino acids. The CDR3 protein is CASSSVGGRNTEAFF. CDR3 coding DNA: TGTGCCAGTAGTAGCGTGGGGGGCCGGAACACTGAAGCTTTCTTT.

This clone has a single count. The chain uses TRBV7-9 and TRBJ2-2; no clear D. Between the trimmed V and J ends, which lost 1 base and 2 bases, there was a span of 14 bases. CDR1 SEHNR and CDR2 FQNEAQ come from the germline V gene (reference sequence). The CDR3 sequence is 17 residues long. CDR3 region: CASSLGRTTLNTGELFF. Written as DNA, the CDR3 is TGTGCCAGCAGCTTAGGTAGGACCACCCTAAACACCGGGGAGCTGTTTTTT.

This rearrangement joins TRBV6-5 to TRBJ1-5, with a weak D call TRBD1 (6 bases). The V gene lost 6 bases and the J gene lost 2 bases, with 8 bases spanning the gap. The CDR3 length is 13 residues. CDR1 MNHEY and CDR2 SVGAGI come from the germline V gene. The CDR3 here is CASRNRGNQPQHF. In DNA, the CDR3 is TGTGCCAGCAGAAACAGGGGCAATCAGCCCCAGCATTTT.